This T cell receptor beta chain was captured in a study of T cell responses to AZD1222 COVID-19 vaccine. Study-wide results and limits: Of spike-specific TCRs, nearly half reportedly target regions left unmutated in variants. The study found Spike-specific TCR breadth and depth rose after two AZD1222 doses. In all cases, repertoires were sampled only after the peak T cell response. Recipients of AZD1222 seropositive at baseline numbered only five or six.

Turning to this clone: The target antigen is unknown.

Deletions cut 2 bases from V and 4 bases from J, with 9 bases between. CDR1 MDHEN and CDR2 SYDVKM come from the germline V gene. The CDR3 spans 14 residues. Method: immunoSEQ multiplex PCR; TCRdb's copy keeps in-frame clones and lacks some. The sample has under 170,000 clones, 92% seen once; the top ten hold more than 3%. This sequence originates from an adult who received the AZD1222 COVID-19 vaccine. The J gene is TRBJ1-5, the V gene TRBV28; a weak D match, TRBD1 (5 bases). Source: peripheral blood, taken 28 days after the second AZD1222 dose. The CDR3: CASSLGAVNQPQHF. The CDR3 nucleotides are TGTGCCAGCAGTTTAGGGGCGGTGAATCAGCCCCAGCATTTT.